These 31 T cell receptor beta chains originate from one sample sequenced in a study of blood T cell repertoires in COVID-19. The repertoire was sequenced with immunoSEQ multiplex PCR; TCRdb's copy has only in-frame clones and lacks some. The profile shows about 180,000 clones, 70% to 85% of them singletons. Sequencing used PBMCs or T cells enriched from blood (not recorded which). Source of these receptors: a woman aged 50 to 65 who had recovered from COVID-19.

This chain links TRBV28 with TRBJ1-4; the match to TRBD1 covers 9 bases. The CDR3 is 17 amino acids. From germline, CDR1 is MDHEN and CDR2 SYDVKM. J lost 4 bases, V lost 2 bases, and 8 bases had no gene match. The DNA for the CDR3 is TGTGCCAGCAGTTTAGGGACAGGGAGAACCAATAATGAAAAACTGTTTTTT. Its protein is CASSLGTGRTNNEKLFF.

The chain carries TRBV5-1 and TRBJ2-1; 11 nucleotides line up with TRBD1. There are 16 residues in the CDR3. Germline CDR1 and CDR2: SGHRS and YFSETQ. J was trimmed by 3 bases and V by 5 bases; bases with no gene match: 7. CDR3 sequence: CASSPTGTGGYNEQFF. The CDR3 DNA sequence: TGCGCCAGCAGTCCTACCGGGACAGGGGGCTACAATGAGCAGTTCTTC.

The chain carries TRBV28 and TRBJ2-3; 7 positions match TRBD2. From germline, CDR1 is MDHEN and CDR2 SYDVKM. The junction had 6 bases not matched to a gene; V was cut back by 6 bases and J by 0 bases. This CDR3 is built from 15 residues. CDR3 region: CASSILAVSTDTQYF. The CDR3 DNA is TGTGCCAGCAGCATTCTAGCGGTTAGCACAGATACGCAGTATTTT.

The chain has TRBV5-4 and TRBJ2-2; perhaps TRBD2 as D (5 bases). The CDR3 covers 15 residues. Germline CDR1 SGHNT, CDR2 YYREEE (reference sequence). Trimming took 2 bases from V and 0 from J, leaving 8 bases between them. The CDR3 DNA reads TGTGCCAGCAGCTTTACGGGATCGAACACCGGGGAGCTGTTTTTT. Translating it yields CASSFTGSNTGELFF.

The rearrangement links TRBV10-3 to TRBJ1-5, with D uncertain. From germline, CDR1 is ENHRY and CDR2 SYGVKD. Trimming removed 4 bases from V and 6 bases from J, with 16 bases in between. CDR3 length: 15 amino acids. The CDR3 reads CAISVGHGDGQPQHF. DNA for the CDR3: TGTGCCATCAGTGTTGGCCACGGGGATGGTCAGCCCCAGCATTTT.

The chain is built from TRBV9 and TRBJ1-2; TRBD1 might be the D (6 bases). The germline CDR1 and CDR2 sequences are SGDLS and YYNGEE. The CDR3 runs 14 residues. Trimming shortened V by 0 bases and J by 6 bases, and 12 bases separated the two germline ends. The CDR3 region has the DNA TGTGCCAGCAGCGTAGGCAGGGGAAGGGATGGCTACACCTTC. Translated, it gives CASSVGRGRDGYTF.

DNA of the CDR3: TGCAGCGTTCCCCCCAAAAGCGGGGGCTGGGATGAGCAGTTCTTC. Translating it yields CSVPPKSGGWDEQFF. The J gene is TRBJ2-1, the V gene TRBV29-1, with 8 bases aligning to TRBD2. The germline CDR1 and CDR2 sequences are SQVTM and ANQGSEA. V lost 5 bases to trimming and J lost 8 bases; unmatched junction nucleotides: 14. This CDR3 is built from 15 residues.

This chain links TRBV6-5 with TRBJ2-3; D ambiguous. V lost 3 bases, J lost 2 bases, and 9 bases lay in between. The germline CDR1 and CDR2 sequences are MNHEY and SVGAGI. CDR3 length equals 14 residues. CDR3 nucleotide sequence: TGTGCCAGCAGTTATCGCGGAATCACAGATACGCAGTATTTT. It translates to CASSYRGITDTQYF.

This clone came up a few times. The V call is TRBV9, the J call TRBJ2-7, with a possible D match to TRBD2 (6 bases). Trimming cost V 3 bases and J 1 base, with 14 bases left between them. This CDR3 is 15 amino acids long. From germline, CDR1 is SGDLS and CDR2 YYNGEE. The CDR3 protein is CASSAYSGPSYEQYF. The CDR3 DNA is TGTGCCAGCAGCGCCTATAGCGGACCATCCTACGAGCAGTACTTC.

The rearrangement joins TRBV7-9 to TRBJ2-7, with D perhaps TRBD2 (6 bases). The CDR3 is 14 residues long. CDR1 SEHNR and CDR2 FQNEAQ come from the germline V gene (reference sequence). V lost 2 bases and J 5 bases, leaving 13 bases between the germline ends. The CDR3 sequence: CASSLSGAPNEQYF. The CDR3 bases are TGTGCCAGCAGCTTATCGGGAGCCCCCAACGAGCAGTACTTC.

This chain links TRBV7-9 with TRBJ1-1; possible D gene TRBD1, 5 bases. The CDR3 consists of 15 residues. The V end was cut by 5 bases, the J end by 0 bases, with 13 bases between. Germline V lookup: CDR1 SEHNR, CDR2 FQNEAQ (reference sequence). CDR3 DNA sequence: TGTGCCAGCAGCCGAGAAGGGGTTGTGAACACTGAAGCTTTCTTT. It yields the protein CASSREGVVNTEAFF.

The CDR3 DNA reads as TGTGCCAGCTCACCCGGGACTAGTAACTTATACGAGCAGTACTTC. It yields the protein CASSPGTSNLYEQYF. This rearrangement joins TRBV18 to TRBJ2-7; 8 positions agree with TRBD2. V lost 3 bases to trimming and J lost 4 bases; unmatched junction nucleotides: 8. Germline assignment: CDR1 KGHSH and CDR2 LQKENI. The CDR3 sequence is 15 residues long.

In this sample, this clone turned up a few times. The chain employs TRBV19 and TRBJ2-2, with D uncertain. Germline lookup yields CDR1 LNHDA and CDR2 SQIVND (reference sequence). V lost 0 bases and J lost 6, with 8 bases in between. The CDR3 covers 14 residues. CDR3 coding DNA: TGTGCCAGTAGTATAGACGCGGATCCCGGGGAGCTGTTTTTT. This codes for CASSIDADPGELFF.

J is TRBJ2-1 and V is TRBV11-2, with 7 positions matching TRBD2. In germline, CDR1 is SGHAT, CDR2 FQNNGV. The CDR3 covers 13 residues. V shed 5 bases and J 8 bases; nucleotides not matched to a gene: 6. CDR3 in DNA: TGTGCCAGCAGCGGGAGGGCCAGGGATGAGCAGTTCTTC. Amino acid sequence: CASSGRARDEQFF.

The chain combines TRBV25-1 with TRBJ1-6, with TRBD1 as a possible D gene (6 bases). The V gene's germline CDR1 is MGHDK and CDR2 SYGVNS. The germline V and J ends were trimmed by 6 bases and 7 bases, with 13 bases remaining between them. The CDR3 has 14 amino acids. The CDR3 here is CASRRDTRNSPLHF. The CDR3 DNA reads TGTGCCAGCAGACGGGACACGAGGAATTCACCCCTCCACTTT.

The chain joins TRBV6-5 to TRBJ2-3, with 8 bases matching TRBD1. With V trimmed by 2 bases and J by 9 bases, 1 base remained unmatched. The CDR3 extends over 12 amino acids. Per the germline V gene, CDR1 is MNHEY and CDR2 is SVGAGI. In DNA, the CDR3 is TGTGCCAGCAGTTACCGGACAGGGACGCAGTATTTT. Encoded protein: CASSYRTGTQYF.

This sequence joins TRBV19 and TRBJ1-6, with TRBD1 identical over 7 bases. The CDR3 spans 15 residues. V lost 5 bases and J lost 6; bases outside the gene matches: 7. CDR1 and CDR2 from the germline V gene are LNHDA and SQIVND (reference sequence). DNA for the CDR3: TGTGCCAGTAGTCTCGGGACAGCTAGTAATTCACCCCTCCACTTT. It translates to CASSLGTASNSPLHF.

The rearrangement joins TRBV11-3 to TRBJ2-1; 7 bases align to TRBD2. Germline V lookup: CDR1 SGHNT, CDR2 YENEEA. This CDR3 is 20 amino acids long. Losses at the gene ends were 6 bases for V and 0 bases for J; bases not matched to a gene: 20. The CDR3: CASSSVPLADLPSSYNEQFF. DNA of the CDR3: TGTGCCAGCAGTTCAGTCCCGCTAGCGGATCTGCCCAGCTCCTACAATGAGCAGTTCTTC.

The chain links TRBV7-6 to TRBJ2-7, with 11 bases lining up with TRBD2. Germline CDR1 SGHVS, CDR2 FNYEAQ. This CDR3 contains 15 residues. The J segment lost 2 bases and the V segment lost 5 bases, leaving 5 bases of the junction unmatched. CDR3: CASSLTSGSTYEQYF. CDR3 DNA: TGTGCCAGCAGCCTAACTAGCGGGAGCACCTACGAGCAGTACTTC.

The chain carries TRBV7-9 and TRBJ1-5; perhaps TRBD1 as D (5 bases). V was clipped by 0 bases and J by 5 bases, with 8 bases between them. CDR3 length equals 14 residues. Germline V lookup: CDR1 SEHNR, CDR2 FQNEAQ (reference sequence). The CDR3 bases are TGTGCCAGCAGCTTAGCGGGGCCCTATCAGCCCCAGCATTTT. Translated, it gives CASSLAGPYQPQHF.

J is TRBJ1-4 and V is TRBV7-9; a weak D match, TRBD1 (5 bases). Germline V lookup: CDR1 SEHNR, CDR2 FQNEAQ (reference sequence). V was cut by 10 bases and J by 8 bases, with 23 bases left in between. CDR3 length: 15 residues. The CDR3 here is CATPKGGTQREKLFF. The CDR3, as DNA: TGTGCCACACCGAAGGGCGGGACCCAGAGAGAAAAACTGTTTTTT.

This clone was counted ten times or more. This chain uses TRBV2 with TRBJ2-5; 13 nucleotides line up with TRBD2. V was pared by 6 bases and J by 2 bases, with 6 bases of the junction left unmatched. Per germline, CDR1 SNHLY and CDR2 FYNNEI. The CDR3 sequence is 16 residues long. This chain's CDR3 is CASSGLAGVSQETQYF. In DNA, the CDR3 is TGTGCCAGCAGCGGACTAGCGGGAGTTTCTCAAGAGACCCAGTACTTC.

The chain uses TRBV7-8 and TRBJ2-7; D call uncertain. Deletions cut 4 bases from V and 0 bases from J, with 7 bases between. Germline values: CDR1 SGHVS, CDR2 FQNEAQ. The CDR3 sequence is 13 residues long. The CDR3 protein is CASSYQYSYEQYF. The CDR3 bases are TGTGCCAGCAGCTATCAGTACTCCTACGAGCAGTACTTC.

CDR3: CAISESSAGRRPFF. CDR3 sequence (DNA): TGTGCCATCAGTGAGTCGTCCGCGGGCAGGAGACCTTTCTTT. V usage is TRBV10-3 and J usage is TRBJ1-1, with no clear D. The CDR3 consists of 14 residues. CDR1 is ENHRY and CDR2 is SYGVKD in the germline V gene. Trimming removed 0 bases at V and 12 bases at J, with 17 bases between.

This clone showed up just a few times. The chain carries TRBV6-2 or TRBV6-3 and TRBJ2-3, with 8 bases that match TRBD2. CDR1 and CDR2 from the germline V gene are MNHEY and SVGEGT. CDR3 length equals 16 residues. The J segment lost 0 bases and the V segment lost 5 bases, leaving 7 bases of the junction unmatched. DNA for the CDR3: TGTGCCAGCAGTGCCCCACTAGCGGCTAGCACAGATACGCAGTATTTT. As protein: CASSAPLAASTDTQYF.

This chain links TRBV28 with TRBJ2-1, with 9 positions matching TRBD2. The CDR3 sequence is 17 residues long. V gave up 3 bases and J gave up 8 bases; unmatched junction bases: 14. CDR1 is MDHEN, CDR2 SYDVKM, per germline. As DNA, the CDR3 is TGTGCCAGCAGTTTGCCTCCCGGAGCGGGAGGTAGGGATGAGCAGTTCTTC. Protein product: CASSLPPGAGGRDEQFF.

The V gene is TRBV6-5, the J gene TRBJ2-7; 10 bases are a match to TRBD1. Looked up from germline, CDR1 is MNHEY and CDR2 is SVGAGI. This CDR3 has 14 amino acids. V lost 6 bases and J lost 2; bases outside the gene matches: 4. CDR3 amino acids: CASSRDRGTYEQYF. CDR3 in DNA: TGTGCCAGCAGCCGGGACAGGGGCACCTACGAGCAGTACTTC.

The rearrangement uses TRBV25-1 and TRBJ1-2; 7 bases agree with TRBD1. The trim removed 5 bases at V and 4 bases at J, leaving 10 bases unmatched. This CDR3 has 15 amino acids. Germline V gene sequence: CDR1 MGHDK, CDR2 SYGVNS. CDR3 coding DNA: TGTGCCAGCAGTACCTCGGACAGGTGGGGCTATGGCTACACCTTC. Translation gives CASSTSDRWGYGYTF.

This chain uses TRBV5-1 with TRBJ1-4; D uncertain. This CDR3 is 14 amino acids long. V lost 2 bases to trimming and J lost 1 base, with 6 bases between them. Germline assignment: CDR1 SGHRS and CDR2 YFSETQ. The CDR3 nucleotides are TGCGCCAGCAGCTTATCCGGAACTAATGAAAAACTGTTTTTT. Its protein product is CASSLSGTNEKLFF.

V is TRBV7-7 and J is TRBJ2-1; no clear D. The CDR3 extends over 15 amino acids. Trimming stripped 4 bases from V and 0 bases from J, with 10 bases between. From germline, CDR1 is SSHAT and CDR2 FNYEAQ (reference sequence). CDR3 amino acids: CASSSFESSYNEQFF. The CDR3 DNA follows: TGTGCCAGCAGCTCATTTGAGAGCTCCTACAATGAGCAGTTCTTC.

This chain connects TRBV5-1 to TRBJ2-7; TRBD2 aligns across 10 bases. The CDR3 totals 16 residues. Trimming removed 1 base from V and 2 bases from J; junction bases left unmatched: 6. Germline V lookup: CDR1 SGHRS, CDR2 YFSETQ. The CDR3 here is CASSLTSGRVPYEQYF. CDR3 sequence (DNA): TGCGCCAGCAGCTTGACCAGCGGGAGGGTTCCCTACGAGCAGTACTTC.